Below, 10 T cell receptor beta chains from the same sample are listed, as sequenced in a study of siplizumab effects on memory and regulatory T cells. Sequenced by immunoSEQ multiplex PCR; TCRdb stores in-frame clones only, minus some. The table includes over 100,000 clones, roughly 94% detected once. Source material: Tregs sorted from blood. These receptors were obtained from a human donor in good health.

CDR3 DNA sequence: TGTGCCAGCAGCTTCGCTAAGGGACAGGGGGATTCACCCCTCCACTTT. The encoded protein is CASSFAKGQGDSPLHF. The rearrangement joins TRBV5-8 to TRBJ1-6; 11 bases fit TRBD1. Germline V gene sequence: CDR1 SGHTS, CDR2 YDEGEE. The ends lost 2 bases at V and 8 bases at J; junction bases unmatched: 6. This CDR3 comprises 16 residues. Supplemented by reference TRBV5-8 and TRBJ1-6, the full variable domain reads EAGVTQSPTHLIKTRGQQATLRCSPISGHTSVYWYQQALGLGLQFLLWYDEGEERNRGNFPPRFSGRQFPNYSSELNVNALELEDSALYLCASSFAKGQGDSPLHFGNGTRLTVT.

This chain connects TRBV6-5 to TRBJ2-3; tentative D call: TRBD2 (6 bases). The CDR3 length is 15 residues. Germline values: CDR1 MNHEY, CDR2 SVGAGI. V lost 7 bases, J lost 1 base, and 15 bases lay in between. The CDR3 DNA follows: TGTGCCAGCACCCCTAGGCGGGGAGGCACAGATACGCAGTATTTT. Its translation: CASTPRRGGTDTQYF.

This clone was seen repeatedly, ten times or more. At the DNA level, this CDR3 is encoded by other sequences in the same sample as well. The rearrangement uses TRBV7-9 and TRBJ1-1; D unclear. Trimming stripped 8 bases from V and 5 bases from J, with 9 bases between. CDR3 length: 11 amino acids. Germline V lookup: CDR1 SEHNR, CDR2 FQNEAQ (reference sequence). CDR3: CASSALTEAFF. The CDR3 DNA is TGTGCCAGCTCTGCGTTAACTGAAGCTTTCTTT. The variable domain in full, completed from reference TRBV7-9 and TRBJ1-1, reads DTGVSQNPRHKITKRGQNVTFRCDPISEHNRLYWYRQTLGQGPEFLTYFQNEAQLEKSRLLSDRFSAERPKGSFSTLEIQRTEQGDSAMYLCASSALTEAFFGQGTRLTVV.

The chain employs TRBV9 and TRBJ1-1; D is possibly TRBD1 (6 bases). Germline CDR1 reads SGDLS; CDR2 reads YYNGEE. The V end was cut by 2 bases, the J end by 11 bases, with 13 bases between. This CDR3 spans 12 amino acids. CDR3 sequence reads: CASSVLQGRAFF. In DNA form, the CDR3 reads TGTGCCAGCAGCGTGCTACAGGGACGGGCTTTCTTT.

The rearrangement uses TRBV5-1 and TRBJ1-2; D is unresolved. V lost 2 bases, J lost 6 bases, and 11 bases lay in between. Germline CDR1 is SGHRS and CDR2 is YFSETQ. The CDR3 length is 13 residues. The CDR3 DNA reads as TGCGCCAGCAGCTTCGGGCAGCTAGATGGCTACACCTTC. This sequence encodes CASSFGQLDGYTF.

The rearrangement joins TRBV10-3 to TRBJ2-7; D remains ambiguous. The CDR3 sequence is 13 residues long. V was cut by 7 bases and J by 3 bases, with 13 bases left in between. The germline gives CDR1 ENHRY, CDR2 SYGVKD. The CDR3: CAITQPDVYEQYF. DNA for the CDR3: TGTGCCATCACCCAACCGGACGTCTACGAGCAGTACTTC.

This clone appeared once. This sequence joins TRBV9 and TRBJ1-2, with 8 bases identical to TRBD1. Per the germline V gene, CDR1 is SGDLS and CDR2 is YYNGEE. Germline trimming cut 4 bases from V and 4 bases from J; bases unmatched to any gene: 9. The CDR3 spans 15 residues. The CDR3 spells CASSLRTGKGYGYTF. The CDR3 DNA reads TGTGCCAGCAGCCTAAGGACAGGGAAAGGCTATGGCTACACCTTC. The entire variable domain, with the rest obtained from reference TRBV9 and TRBJ1-2, is as follows: DSGVTQTPKHLITATGQRVTLRCSPRSGDLSVYWYQQSLDQGLQFLIQYYNGEERAKGNILERFSAQQFPDLHSELNLSSLELGDSALYFCASSLRTGKGYGYTFGSGTRLTVV.

The chain couples TRBV6-1 to TRBJ2-7; D is unclear. This CDR3 has 21 amino acids. V was trimmed by 0 bases and J by 2 bases, leaving 29 bases between them. Per the germline V gene, CDR1 is MNHNS and CDR2 is SASEGT. The CDR3 coding sequence is TGTGCCAGCAGTGAAGCGAGGTTTGAGTCATTCATTAGGGTTAATGCCTACGAGCAGTACTTC. Encoded protein: CASSEARFESFIRVNAYEQYF.

This chain uses TRBV6-8 with TRBJ2-5; the match to TRBD2 covers 10 bases. CDR3 length: 16 amino acids. Germline lookup yields CDR1 MNHGY and CDR2 SAAAGT. The V gene end was trimmed by 2 bases and the J gene end by 5 bases; junction bases not matched to a gene: 8. In nucleotides, the CDR3 is TGTGCCAGCAGTTACCCGCGGGGAGCGGGGGGGGAGACCCAGTACTTC. Protein: CASSYPRGAGGETQYF.

V gene TRBV5-1 combines with J gene TRBJ2-3; 8 nucleotides align to TRBD2. V lost 0 bases and J lost 1; bases outside the gene matches: 4. This CDR3 comprises 16 residues. The germline V gene encodes CDR1 SGHRS and CDR2 YFSETQ. The CDR3 loop reads CASSLGPTSGTDTQYF. CDR3 DNA sequence: TGCGCCAGCAGCTTGGGACCGACTAGCGGCACAGATACGCAGTATTTT.